This T cell receptor (beta chain) was recovered during a study of neoadjuvant anti-PD-1 for oral cavity cancer. Study background: Nivolumab at 3 mg/kg was mostly given biweekly, three to four doses, pre-surgery.

Repertoires were generated with immunoSEQ multiplex PCR, while TCRdb's copy carries only in-frame clones and drops some. Of approximately 10,000 clones in the sample, approximately 59% were seen once. This CDR3 spans 16 amino acids. The germline gives CDR1 MNHEY, CDR2 SMNVEV (reference sequence). The V end was cut by 5 bases, the J end by 1 base, with 17 bases between. Study-level findings and limits: Only a few patients per response group were TCR-analyzed; validation needed.

Time point defined: after neoadjuvant nivolumab, at surgical resection. This clone was seen a handful of times. As yet, its antigen is unknown. The sequenced sample was PBMCs, obtained after nivolumab (anti-PD-1) treatment. This receptor was taken from a person aged 40-85 years with oral cavity squamous cell carcinoma. The chain joins TRBV27 to TRBJ1-1; D not certain. CDR3 coding DNA: TGTGCCAGCAGTGTGGATCGGTCCAGGTGGAACACTGAAGCTTTCTTT. Translating gives CASSVDRSRWNTEAFF.